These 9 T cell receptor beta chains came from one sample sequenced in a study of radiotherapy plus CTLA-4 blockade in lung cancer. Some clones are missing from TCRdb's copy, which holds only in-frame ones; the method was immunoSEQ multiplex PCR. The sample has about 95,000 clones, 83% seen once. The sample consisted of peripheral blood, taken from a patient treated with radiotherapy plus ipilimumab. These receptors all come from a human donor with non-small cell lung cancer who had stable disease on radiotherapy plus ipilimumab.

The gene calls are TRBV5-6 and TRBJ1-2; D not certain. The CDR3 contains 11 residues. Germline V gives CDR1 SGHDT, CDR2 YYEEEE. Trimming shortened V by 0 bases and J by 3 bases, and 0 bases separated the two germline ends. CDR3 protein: CASSLDYGYTF. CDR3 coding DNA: TGTGCCAGCAGCTTGGACTATGGCTACACCTTC. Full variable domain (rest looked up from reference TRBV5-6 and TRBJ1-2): DAGVTQSPTHLIKTRGQQVTLRCSPKSGHDTVSWYQQALGQGPQFIFQYYEEEERQRGNFPDRFSGHQFPNYSSELNVNALLLGDSALYLCASSLDYGYTFGSGTRLTVV.

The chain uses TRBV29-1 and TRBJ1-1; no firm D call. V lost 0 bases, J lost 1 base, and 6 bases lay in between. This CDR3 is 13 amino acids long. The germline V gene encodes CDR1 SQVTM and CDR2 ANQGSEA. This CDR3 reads CSVEDSGNTEAFF. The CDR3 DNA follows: TGCAGCGTTGAAGACAGTGGGAACACTGAAGCTTTCTTT.

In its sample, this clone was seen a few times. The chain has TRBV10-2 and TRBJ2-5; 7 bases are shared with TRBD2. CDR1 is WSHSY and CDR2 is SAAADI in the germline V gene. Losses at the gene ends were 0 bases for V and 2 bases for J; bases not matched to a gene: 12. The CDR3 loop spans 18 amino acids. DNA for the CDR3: TGCGCCAGCAGTGAGTCCGTGGGAACGGGAGGTTTACAAGAGACCCAGTACTTC. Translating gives CASSESVGTGGLQETQYF.

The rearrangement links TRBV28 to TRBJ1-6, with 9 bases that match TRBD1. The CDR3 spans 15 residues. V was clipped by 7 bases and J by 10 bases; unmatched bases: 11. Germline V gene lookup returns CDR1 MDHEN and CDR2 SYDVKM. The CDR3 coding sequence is TGTGCCAGCAAAGGTGGGGACAGGGATTCCTCACCCCTCCACTTT. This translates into CASKGGDRDSSPLHF.

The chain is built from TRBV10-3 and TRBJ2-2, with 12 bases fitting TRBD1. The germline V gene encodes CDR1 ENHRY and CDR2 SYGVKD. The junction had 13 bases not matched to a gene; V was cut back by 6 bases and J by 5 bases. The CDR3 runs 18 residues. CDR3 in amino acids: CAISPRPGTGGPTGELFF. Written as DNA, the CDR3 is TGTGCCATCAGCCCCCGCCCCGGGACAGGGGGCCCAACCGGGGAGCTGTTTTTT.

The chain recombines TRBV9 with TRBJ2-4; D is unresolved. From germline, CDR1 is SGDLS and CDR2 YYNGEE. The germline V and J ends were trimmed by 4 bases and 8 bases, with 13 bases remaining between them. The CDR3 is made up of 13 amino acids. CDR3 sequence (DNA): TGTGCCAGCAGCCTTAAACATGCGGACATTCAGTACTTC. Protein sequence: CASSLKHADIQYF.

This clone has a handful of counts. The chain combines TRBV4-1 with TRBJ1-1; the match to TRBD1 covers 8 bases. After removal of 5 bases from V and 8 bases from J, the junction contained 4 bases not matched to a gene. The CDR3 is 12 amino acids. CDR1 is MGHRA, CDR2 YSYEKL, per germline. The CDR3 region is CASSSRDREAFF. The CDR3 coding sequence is TGCGCCAGCAGCTCCCGGGACAGGGAAGCTTTCTTT.

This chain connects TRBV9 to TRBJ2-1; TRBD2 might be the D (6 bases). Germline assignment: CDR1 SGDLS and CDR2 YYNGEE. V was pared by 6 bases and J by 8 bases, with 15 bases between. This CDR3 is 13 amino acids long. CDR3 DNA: TGTGCCAGCAACCCCCGCGGCGGGGATGAGCAGTTCTTC. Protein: CASNPRGGDEQFF.

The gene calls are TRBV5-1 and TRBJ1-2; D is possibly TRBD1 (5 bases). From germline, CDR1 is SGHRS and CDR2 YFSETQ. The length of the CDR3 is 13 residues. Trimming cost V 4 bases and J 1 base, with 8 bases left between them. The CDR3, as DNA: TGCGCCAGCAGCAAACAGGATAACTATGGCTACACCTTC. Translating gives CASSKQDNYGYTF. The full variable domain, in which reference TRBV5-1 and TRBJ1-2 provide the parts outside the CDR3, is KAGVTQTPRYLIKTRGQQVTLSCSPISGHRSVSWYQQTPGQGLQFLFEYFSETQRNKGNFPGRFSGRQFSNSRSEMNVSTLELGDSALYLCASSKQDNYGYTFGSGTRLTVV.